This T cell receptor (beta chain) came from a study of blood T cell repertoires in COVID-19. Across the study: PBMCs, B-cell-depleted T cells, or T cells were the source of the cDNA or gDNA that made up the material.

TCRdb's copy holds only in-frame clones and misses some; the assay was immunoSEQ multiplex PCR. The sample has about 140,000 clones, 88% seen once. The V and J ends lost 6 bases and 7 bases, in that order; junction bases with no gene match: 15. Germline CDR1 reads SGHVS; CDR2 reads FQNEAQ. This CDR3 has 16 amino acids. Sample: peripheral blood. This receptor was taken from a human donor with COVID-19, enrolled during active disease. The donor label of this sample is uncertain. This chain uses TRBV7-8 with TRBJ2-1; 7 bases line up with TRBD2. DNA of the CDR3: TGTGCCAGCAGGCCGTCCGGCGGGAGACACCTGAATGAGCAGTTCTTC. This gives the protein CASRPSGGRHLNEQFF.